This T cell receptor beta chain was captured in a study of CD4+ T cells in melanoma. The data were produced by immunoSEQ multiplex PCR, yet TCRdb's version contains in-frame clones alone and is incomplete. The sample holds 9,500 to 13,000 clones, over 65% seen once. The receptor's source is a human donor with melanoma. The sequenced sample was cells from a culture (not recorded whether cultured in vitro).

CDR3 bases: TGTGCCAGTAGTATAGAGATTAGCGGGGCCCTGGGAGAGACCCAGTACTTC. Protein: CASSIEISGALGETQYF. The J gene is TRBJ2-5, the V gene TRBV19, with 8 bases identical to TRBD2. CDR1 is LNHDA and CDR2 is SQIVND in the germline V gene (reference sequence). V trimming: 0 bases; J trimming: 4 bases; junction bases outside the gene matches: 10. The CDR3 is 17 residues long.